The rows below give T cell receptor beta chains drawn from one sample of a study of cytomegalovirus exposure and HLA in healthy donors. The data were produced by immunoSEQ multiplex PCR, yet TCRdb's version contains in-frame clones alone and is incomplete. Of 150,000 to 200,000 clones in the sample, roughly four fifths were seen once. The sample comprised PBMCs. Receptors were obtained from a man aged 45-60 years in good health and CMV-seropositive. CDR3s include the opening cysteine and the closing phenylalanine or tryptophan. D genes are given only for firm matches. The size of a clone is reported for some rows only, either as once, few or many, or as a class for expanded clones.

CDR3,DNA,size,D,V,J
CASSLDPAGGTGELFF,TGCGCCAGCAGCTTGGATCCAGCGGGAGGGACCGGGGAGCTGTTTTTT,-,TRBD2,TRBV5-1,TRBJ2-2
CASSLVAGGLNGGYTF,TGTGCCAGCAGCTTGGTTGCAGGGGGACTTAATGGAGGCTACACCTTC,few,TRBD1,TRBV5-6,TRBJ1-2
CASSYSNQGSGNTIYF,TGTGCCAGCAGTTACTCGAATCAGGGATCCGGAAACACCATATATTTT,few,-,TRBV6-5,TRBJ1-3
CASQDSHYGYTF,TGTGCCAGCCAGGACAGTCACTATGGCTACACCTTC,-,-,TRBV2,TRBJ1-2
CASRGTANTGELFF,TGTGCCAGCAGGGGGACAGCGAACACCGGGGAGCTGTTTTTT,-,TRBD1,TRBV7-9,TRBJ2-2
CASSHWGEFADTQYF,TGCGCCAGCAGCCATTGGGGGGAGTTCGCAGATACGCAGTATTTT,-,-,TRBV5-1,TRBJ2-3
CASSLFSGDGNEQFF,TGCGCCAGCAGCTTGTTTTCGGGAGACGGGAATGAGCAGTTCTTC,-,-,TRBV5-1,TRBJ2-1
CASSLGVVPTGYQPQHF,TGTGCCAGCTCCCTCGGGGTGGTCCCGACAGGGTATCAGCCCCAGCATTTT,-,TRBD1,TRBV18,TRBJ1-5
CAWSIGVGTEAFF,TGTGCCTGGAGTATAGGGGTAGGCACTGAAGCTTTCTTT,once,-,TRBV30,TRBJ1-1
CAWSVSLTSGHYNEQFF,TGTGCCTGGAGTGTTTCACTTACTAGCGGACATTACAATGAGCAGTTCTTC,-,TRBD2,TRBV30,TRBJ2-1
CASSLFSGKSYEQYF,TGTGCCAGCAGCTTATTTAGCGGCAAGTCCTACGAGCAGTACTTC,-,-,TRBV11-2,TRBJ2-7
CASSLALLAGDRGNEQFF,TGTGCCAGCAGCTTGGCCCTACTAGCGGGGGACCGGGGGAATGAGCAGTTCTTC,-,TRBD2,TRBV5-4,TRBJ2-1
CASGTGAQYF,TGTGCCAGCGGAACAGGGGCGCAGTATTTT,once,TRBD1,TRBV27,TRBJ2-3
CASSSGLSGGADTQYF,TGTGCCAGCAGCTCCGGACTGAGCGGGGGAGCGGATACGCAGTATTTT,-,TRBD2,TRBV7-2,TRBJ2-3
CASLLDRGHQETQYF,TGTGCCAGCCTATTGGACAGGGGGCATCAAGAGACCCAGTACTTC,once,TRBD1,TRBV28,TRBJ2-5
CASSGATGTGANVLTF,TGTGCCAGCAGTGGGGCCACAGGGACTGGGGCCAACGTCCTGACTTTC,few,-,TRBV6-6,TRBJ2-6
CASSLSGTPSYEQYF,TGTGCCAGCAGTTTATCCGGGACTCCTTCCTACGAGCAGTACTTC,-,-,TRBV27,TRBJ2-7
CASMGGAGSGSTIYF,TGTGCCAGCATGGGGGGTGCTGGTAGTGGAAGCACCATATATTTT,-,-,TRBV6-1,TRBJ1-3
CASRAPGLAGSQYF,TGTGCCAGCAGGGCCCCGGGACTAGCGGGATCTCAGTACTTC,-,TRBD2,TRBV2,TRBJ2-5
CASSIGAGQRNYGYTF,TGTGCCAGTAGTATAGGTGCCGGACAGCGAAACTATGGCTACACCTTC,-,-,TRBV19,TRBJ1-2
CASSTQGTNYGYTF,TGTGCCAGCTCAACCCAGGGGACTAACTATGGCTACACCTTC,few,-,TRBV18,TRBJ1-2
CASSGGVGRSGNTIYF,TGTGCCAGCAGTGGGGGTGTGGGGAGGTCTGGAAACACCATATATTTT,-,-,TRBV6-6,TRBJ1-3
CAWSAGGNTIYF,TGTGCCTGGAGCGCGGGTGGAAACACCATATATTTT,once,-,TRBV30,TRBJ1-3
CASCGPWAGDYEQYF,TGTGCCAGCTGTGGGCCCTGGGCAGGGGATTACGAGCAGTACTTC,-,-,TRBV28,TRBJ2-7
CAWSEGLSGNTIYF,TGTGCCTGGAGTGAAGGACTTTCAGGAAACACCATATATTTT,-,-,TRBV30,TRBJ1-3
CASSQTLASYSTDTQYF,TGCGCCAGCAGCCAAACTTTAGCGAGCTATAGCACAGATACGCAGTATTTT,-,-,TRBV5-1,TRBJ2-3
CASSPSASTDTQYF,TGCGCCAGCAGCCCCAGCGCCAGCACAGATACGCAGTATTTT,-,-,TRBV4-3,TRBJ2-3
CASSLVPGQGAGNEQYF,TGCGCCAGCAGCCTCGTCCCTGGACAGGGGGCGGGAAACGAGCAGTACTTC,-,TRBD1,TRBV4-1,TRBJ2-7
CASSLAGGLYEQYF,TGTGCCAGCAGTTTAGCAGGGGGCCTCTACGAGCAGTACTTC,-,TRBD1,TRBV28,TRBJ2-7
CASSFGHNEKLFF,TGTGCCAGCAGCTTCGGACACAATGAAAAACTGTTTTTT,-,-,TRBV5-6,TRBJ1-4
CASSFSNSPLHF,TGTGCCAGCAGCTTTTCGAATTCACCCCTCCACTTT,-,-,TRBV7-9,TRBJ1-6
CASSLQGHTEAFF,TGTGCCAGCAGCTTACAGGGACACACTGAAGCTTTCTTT,-,-,TRBV5-5,TRBJ1-1
CASSGLAEGREQYF,TGTGCCAGCAGCGGACTAGCGGAGGGGAGGGAGCAGTACTTC,-,TRBD2,TRBV2,TRBJ2-7
CASSKGQLNTEAFF,TGTGCCAGCAGCAAGGGACAGCTGAACACTGAAGCTTTCTTT,-,TRBD1,TRBV9,TRBJ1-1
CASSPPGGTDTQYF,TGTGCCAGTAGTCCCCCCGGGGGGACAGATACGCAGTATTTT,-,TRBD2,TRBV19,TRBJ2-3
CASSLQSPNQPQHF,TGTGCCAGCAGCTTACAGAGTCCTAATCAGCCCCAGCATTTT,-,-,TRBV5-5,TRBJ1-5
CASSLDRGDEKLFF,TGTGCCAGCAGCTTGGACAGGGGGGACGAAAAACTGTTTTTT,-,TRBD1,TRBV7-9,TRBJ1-4
CASSRDLNTIYF,TGTGCCAGCTCACGGGACTTAAACACCATATATTTT,-,-,TRBV18,TRBJ1-3
CASSQRLEGEQYF,TGCGCCAGCAGCCAACGACTAGAGGGCGAGCAGTACTTC,few,-,TRBV5-1,TRBJ2-7
CASSSGLSYNEQFF,TGTGCCAGCAGTTCGGGGTTAAGCTACAATGAGCAGTTCTTC,once,-,TRBV28,TRBJ2-1
CSVVRDYEQFF,TGCAGCGTTGTGAGGGACTATGAGCAGTTCTTC,-,-,TRBV29-1,TRBJ2-1
CAWGDDNQPQHF,TGCGCTTGGGGGGATGACAATCAGCCCCAGCATTTT,-,-,TRBV10-1,TRBJ1-5
CASSWTGEEQYF,TGTGCCAGCAGCTGGACAGGGGAAGAGCAGTACTTC,-,TRBD1,TRBV5-5,TRBJ2-7
CAWKLAGIDTQYF,TGTGCCTGGAAGTTAGCGGGAATCGATACGCAGTATTTT,-,TRBD2,TRBV30,TRBJ2-3
CASSSGTSGSYEQYF,TGTGCCAGCAGCTCCGGGACTAGCGGGTCCTACGAGCAGTACTTC,-,TRBD2,TRBV6-6,TRBJ2-7
CASSQSTGGLSYEQYF,TGCGCCAGCAGCCAGTCAACAGGGGGCCTCTCCTACGAGCAGTACTTC,-,TRBD1,TRBV4-1,TRBJ2-7
CASSVEGQGSYEQYF,TGTGCCAGCAGTGTGGAGGGACAGGGGTCCTACGAGCAGTACTTC,-,TRBD1,TRBV2,TRBJ2-7
CASSLSTGGVQDTQYF,TGCGCCAGCAGCTTATCGACAGGGGGCGTACAAGATACGCAGTATTTT,-,TRBD1,TRBV5-1,TRBJ2-3
CASSQWGTGRYNEQFF,TGCGCCAGCAGCCAATGGGGGACAGGACGCTACAATGAGCAGTTCTTC,-,TRBD1,TRBV4-1,TRBJ2-1
CASSLNRVRTEAFF,TGTGCCAGCAGCCTTAACAGGGTTCGCACTGAAGCTTTCTTT,-,-,TRBV11-2,TRBJ1-1
CASSQVGQRRVNEKLFF,TGCGCCAGCAGCCAAGTAGGACAGCGCAGGGTAAATGAAAAACTGTTTTTT,-,-,TRBV4-1,TRBJ1-4
CASSLEGMNTEAFF,TGTGCCAGCAGTTTGGAGGGGATGAACACTGAAGCTTTCTTT,-,-,TRBV28,TRBJ1-1
CASSPGGSYQETHYF,TGTGCCAGCTCACCGGGGGGGTCGTACCAAGAGACCCATTACTTC,-,TRBD2,TRBV18,TRBJ2-5
CASSQDRGLSYEQYF,TGCGCCAGCAGCCAAGATCGAGGGCTATCCTACGAGCAGTACTTC,-,-,TRBV4-3,TRBJ2-7